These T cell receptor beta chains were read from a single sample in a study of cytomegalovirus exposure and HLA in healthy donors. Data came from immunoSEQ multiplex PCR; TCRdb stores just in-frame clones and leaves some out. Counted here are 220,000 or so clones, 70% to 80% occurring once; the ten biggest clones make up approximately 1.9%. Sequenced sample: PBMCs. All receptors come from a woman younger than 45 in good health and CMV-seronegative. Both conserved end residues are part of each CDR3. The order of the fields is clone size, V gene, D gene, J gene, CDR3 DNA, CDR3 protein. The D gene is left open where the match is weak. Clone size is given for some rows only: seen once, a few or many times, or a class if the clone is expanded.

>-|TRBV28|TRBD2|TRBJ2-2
TGTGCCAGCAGTACTAGCGACCCACTCCGGGAGCTGTTTTTT
CASSTSDPLRELFF
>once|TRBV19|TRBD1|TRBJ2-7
TGTGCCAGTAGTATAGCCCCTGTGACAGGGGTGGTGGACGAGCAGTACTTC
CASSIAPVTGVVDEQYF
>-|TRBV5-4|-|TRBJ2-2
TGTGCCAGCAGCTTGGCCGGAGGGGCCTCGAACACCGGGGAGCTGTTTTTT
CASSLAGGASNTGELFF
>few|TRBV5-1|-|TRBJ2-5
TGCGCCAGCAGCTTGACAGGGCAGGGCGTTGAGACCCAGTACTTC
CASSLTGQGVETQYF
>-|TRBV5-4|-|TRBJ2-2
TGTGCCAGCAGCGTGGGGCAGGGGAACACCGGGGAGCTGTTTTTT
CASSVGQGNTGELFF
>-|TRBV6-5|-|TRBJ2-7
TGTGCCAGCCGACAATGGGACTCCCAGGAAGAGCAGTACTTC
CASRQWDSQEEQYF
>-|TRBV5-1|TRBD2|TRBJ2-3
TGCGCCAGCAGCTCCTCCCTAGCGGGGGGGCCCCTAGCAGATACGCAGTATTTT
CASSSSLAGGPLADTQYF
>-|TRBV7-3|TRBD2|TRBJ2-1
TGTGCCAGCAGCACTAGCGGGAGGGCCCGAGGCAATGAGCAGTTCTTC
CASSTSGRARGNEQFF
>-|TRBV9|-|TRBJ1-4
TGTGCCAGCGGCGCGGATATCGGGCAGGGGTATGAAAAACTGTTTTTT
CASGADIGQGYEKLFF
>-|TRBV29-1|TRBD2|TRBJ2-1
TGCAGCGTTGTGGCTAGCGGGAGCTCCTACAATGAGCAGTTCTTC
CSVVASGSSYNEQFF
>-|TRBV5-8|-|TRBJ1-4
TGTGCCAGCCCCCTGGGAGGATTGCGTGAAAAACTGTTTTTT
CASPLGGLREKLFF
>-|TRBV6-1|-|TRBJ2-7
TGTGCCAGCAGTGTTGAGGACCTAGCCCAGTCCTACGAGCAGTACTTC
CASSVEDLAQSYEQYF
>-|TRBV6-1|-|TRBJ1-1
TGTGCCAGCAGTGAGTATGAGAGTGAGAACACTGAAGCTTTCTTT
CASSEYESENTEAFF
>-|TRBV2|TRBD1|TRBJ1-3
TGTGCCAGCAGGACGGACAGGTCTGGAAACACCATATATTTT
CASRTDRSGNTIYF
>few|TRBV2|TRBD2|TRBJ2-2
TGTGCCAGCATTCAACGGGGGGGGACCGGGGAGCTGTTTTTT
CASIQRGGTGELFF
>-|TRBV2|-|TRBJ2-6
TGTGCCAGCAGTGATCCCGGGGCTGGGGCCAACGTCCTGACTTTC
CASSDPGAGANVLTF
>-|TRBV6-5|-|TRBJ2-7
TGTGCCAGCAGTCCCCAGCGGACCGAGCAGTACTTC
CASSPQRTEQYF
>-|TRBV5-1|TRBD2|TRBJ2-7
TGCGCCAGCAGCCCCCTTACGACTAGCGGGAGGGGTCACGAGCAGTACTTC
CASSPLTTSGRGHEQYF
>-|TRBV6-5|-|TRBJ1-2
TGTGCCAGCAGTTTCCTAAGCGACAGCAACTATGGCTACACCTTC
CASSFLSDSNYGYTF
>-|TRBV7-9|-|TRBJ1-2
TGTGCCAGCAGCTTAGGACAGCTAAACTATGGCTACACCTTC
CASSLGQLNYGYTF
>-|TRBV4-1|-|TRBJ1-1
TGCGCCAGCAGCCAAGATTGGGTCGAGGGGAACACTGAAGCTTTCTTT
CASSQDWVEGNTEAFF
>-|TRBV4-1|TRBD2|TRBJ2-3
TGCGACAGCAGCCAAGTTCCTAGCGGGGGGGCTTGGAATACGCAGTATTTT
CDSSQVPSGGAWNTQYF
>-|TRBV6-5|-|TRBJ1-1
TGTGCCAGCAGAACACAGGGAATGGGGGACACTGAAGCTTTCTTT
CASRTQGMGDTEAFF
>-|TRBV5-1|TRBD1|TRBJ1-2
TGCGCCAGCAGCCAAGGGACAGGGGGAGCCTATGGCTACACCTTC
CASSQGTGGAYGYTF
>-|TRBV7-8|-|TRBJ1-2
TGTGCCAGCAGCTTAACGCAGGGTTCGTACACCTTC
CASSLTQGSYTF
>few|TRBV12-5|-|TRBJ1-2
TGTGCTAGTGGCCCGACAGAGCACTATGGCTACACCTTC
CASGPTEHYGYTF
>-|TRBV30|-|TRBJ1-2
TGTGCCTGGAGTGTAGTCCTCGGTGGCTACACCTTC
CAWSVVLGGYTF
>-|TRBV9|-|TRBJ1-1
TGTGCCAGCAGCGTAGGGGTAGGGGGAAACACTGAAGCTTTCTTT
CASSVGVGGNTEAFF